Listed here are 4 T cell receptor beta chains from one sample, sequenced in a study of blood T cell repertoires in COVID-19. Profiled with immunoSEQ multiplex PCR; TCRdb holds only in-frame clones, not every one. Of around 120,000 clones listed, around 79% were seen once; the top ten hold 2.3%. Sequenced sample: peripheral blood. The receptors were sampled from an older man with acute or convalescent COVID-19.

The genes are TRBV7-2 and TRBJ2-7; the match to TRBD1 covers 8 bases. After removal of 7 bases from V and 2 bases from J, the junction contained 7 bases not matched to a gene. Germline V lookup: CDR1 SGHTA, CDR2 FQGNSA. This CDR3 region has 14 residues. The CDR3 is CASNLNRGAYEQYF. The CDR3 DNA sequence: TGTGCCAGCAACCTAAACAGGGGGGCCTACGAGCAGTACTTC.

Turning to this clone: This CDR3 is also generated by other DNA sequences in the sample. The chain uses TRBV18 and TRBJ2-3; maybe TRBD1 (5 bases). This CDR3 comprises 15 residues. V lost 2 bases to trimming and J lost 3 bases, with 12 bases between them. Germline CDR1 is KGHSH and CDR2 is LQKENI. The CDR3 here is CASSPLQARTDTQYF. DNA for the CDR3: TGTGCCAGCTCACCATTACAGGCAAGAACAGATACGCAGTATTTT.

The genes are TRBV2 and TRBJ2-5; D may be TRBD2 (5 bases). The germline gives CDR1 SNHLY, CDR2 FYNNEI. CDR3 size: 15 residues. Trimming shortened V by 1 base and J by 7 bases, and 16 bases separated the two germline ends. In DNA form, the CDR3 reads TGTGCCAGCAGTGAAGAAATACTGGTTGCGGGGACCCAGTACTTC. This sequence encodes CASSEEILVAGTQYF.

This clone appeared a single time. The rearrangement joins TRBV24-1 to TRBJ1-1, with 9 bases that match TRBD1. V dropped 8 bases and J dropped 5; count of bases not matched to a gene: 8. This CDR3 spans 14 amino acids. CDR1 is KGHDR, CDR2 SFDVKD, per germline. The CDR3 loop reads CATTEGQGNTEAFF. In nucleotides, the CDR3 is TGTGCCACCACGGAGGGACAGGGAAATACTGAAGCTTTCTTT.